These 19 T cell receptor beta chains share one sample of origin, sequenced in a study of cytomegalovirus exposure and HLA in healthy donors. PCR employed 60 Vbeta and 13 Jbeta primers. Libraries were prepared by immunoSEQ multiplex PCR; TCRdb keeps only in-frame clonotypes and omits some of them. The profile shows more than 150,000 clones, about 80% of them singletons. The source material was PBMCs. All receptors come from a woman aged 45-65 years in good health and CMV-seropositive.

In nucleotides, the CDR3 is TGTGCCAGCAACCGGGGGGGGGCAAACACTGAAGCTTTCTTT. Translated: CASNRGGANTEAFF. The gene calls are TRBV27 and TRBJ1-1; maybe TRBD1 (6 bases). CDR1 and CDR2 from the germline V gene are MNHEY and SMNVEV (reference sequence). The V end lost 7 bases, the J end lost 2 bases, and 14 bases lay between the germline ends. This CDR3 comprises 14 residues.

The chain has TRBV2 and TRBJ2-1; perhaps TRBD1 as D (6 bases). The CDR3 runs to 15 residues. CDR1 and CDR2 (germline): SNHLY, FYNNEI. V was pared by 4 bases and J by 2 bases, with 12 bases between. The CDR3 spells CASSGGRGPYNEQFF. CDR3 in DNA: TGTGCCAGCAGTGGGGGCAGGGGCCCCTACAATGAGCAGTTCTTC.

J is TRBJ1-2 and V is TRBV5-4, with 10 bases matching TRBD1. The germline gives CDR1 SGHNT, CDR2 YYREEE (reference sequence). The CDR3 extends over 15 amino acids. J lost 6 bases, V lost 2 bases, and 7 bases had no gene match. Here the CDR3 DNA reads TGTGCCAGCAGCTTTAAGGGACAGGGGAGGGATGGCTACACCTTC. Translated, it gives CASSFKGQGRDGYTF. The full variable domain, in which reference TRBV5-4 and TRBJ1-2 provide the parts outside the CDR3, is ETGVTQSPTHLIKTRGQQVTLRCSSQSGHNTVSWYQQALGQGPQFIFQYYREEENGRGNFPPRFSGLQFPNYSSELNVNALELDDSALYLCASSFKGQGRDGYTFGSGTRLTVV.

The chain couples TRBV30 to TRBJ1-2; weak D call: TRBD1 (5 bases). Germline CDR1 reads GTSNPN; CDR2 reads SVGIG (reference sequence). CDR3 length: 15 residues. The ends were cut back, 0 bases at V and 4 bases at J, with 15 bases in the middle. CDR3 in DNA: TGTGCCTGGAGTGTACACCCCACAGGCACCTATGGCTACACCTTC. It specifies CAWSVHPTGTYGYTF.

J is TRBJ2-7 and V is TRBV27, with 8 bases aligning to TRBD1. The germline V gene encodes CDR1 MNHEY and CDR2 SMNVEV (reference sequence). This CDR3 has 14 residues. The trim removed 2 bases at V and 7 bases at J, leaving 7 bases unmatched. Written as DNA, the CDR3 is TGTGCCAGCAGTTTAACCGGGACAGGCTCGGAGCAGTACTTC. It encodes CASSLTGTGSEQYF.

The chain combines TRBV27 with TRBJ1-2; a possible D gene is TRBD1 (5 bases). With 3 bases removed from V and 5 bases from J, the gap between germline ends came to 13 bases. In germline, CDR1 is MNHEY, CDR2 SMNVEV (reference sequence). There are 14 residues in the CDR3. The CDR3 region has the DNA TGTGCCAGCAGTTTCGGGGGATCAGCGTATGGCTACACCTTC. Its protein product is CASSFGGSAYGYTF.

This chain joins TRBV10-2 and TRBJ2-7; D possibly corresponds to TRBD1 (6 bases). Germline CDR1 WSHSY, CDR2 SAAADI. The CDR3 sequence is 13 residues long. Trimming removed 3 bases at V and 4 bases at J, with 10 bases between. The DNA of the CDR3 is TGCGCCAGCAGTGAACAGGGAGCGTACGAGCAGTACTTC. It codes for CASSEQGAYEQYF.

This clone was seen a handful of times. The chain employs TRBV4-1 and TRBJ1-2; TRBD1 matches at 7 bases. The V gene end was trimmed by 4 bases and the J gene end by 6 bases; junction bases not matched to a gene: 8. The V gene's germline CDR1 is MGHRA and CDR2 YSYEKL. CDR3 length equals 14 residues. CDR3 sequence reads: CASSLVGQAHGYTF. The DNA of the CDR3 is TGCGCCAGCAGCCTGGTCGGACAGGCCCATGGCTACACCTTC.

This clone was seen more than once but under ten times. The chain uses TRBV7-9 and TRBJ1-2, with a tentative D call TRBD1 (6 bases). Germline CDR1 SEHNR, CDR2 FQNEAQ (reference sequence). Trimming took 1 base from V and 4 from J, leaving 16 bases between them. This CDR3 is 16 amino acids long. CDR3 residues: CASSLEGGGRSYGYTF. The CDR3 DNA reads TGTGCCAGCAGCTTAGAAGGGGGAGGGCGGAGCTATGGCTACACCTTC.

The gene calls are TRBV6-1 and TRBJ2-1, with 15 positions matching TRBD2. J gave up 7 bases and V 2 bases, and 18 bases lay outside the gene matches. Germline V gives CDR1 MNHNS, CDR2 SASEGT. This CDR3 is 21 amino acids long. CDR3 sequence: CASSELYSLGLAGGPRNEQFF. CDR3 in DNA: TGTGCCAGCAGTGAATTGTACTCCCTCGGACTAGCGGGGGGGCCTCGGAATGAGCAGTTCTTC.

The rearrangement uses TRBV27 and TRBJ2-1; no reliable D call. Germline V gives CDR1 MNHEY, CDR2 SMNVEV (reference sequence). Deletions cut 5 bases from V and 0 bases from J, with 14 bases between. This CDR3 spans 16 amino acids. The CDR3 region is CASSRPKMSSYNEQFF. The CDR3 DNA reads as TGTGCCAGCAGTCGCCCGAAAATGAGCTCCTACAATGAGCAGTTCTTC.

The chain has TRBV11-2 and TRBJ2-4; no reliable D call. CDR3 size: 16 residues. Trimming took 0 bases from V and 0 from J, leaving 9 bases between them. The V gene's germline CDR1 is SGHAT and CDR2 FQNNGV. DNA for the CDR3: TGTGCCAGCAGCTTAGACTTATCGGGAGCCAAAAACATTCAGTACTTC. Residues: CASSLDLSGAKNIQYF.

A few counts support this clone. The chain links TRBV5-1 to TRBJ2-1; 11 nucleotides align to TRBD2. V dropped 1 base and J dropped 6; count of bases not matched to a gene: 6. The CDR3 runs 16 residues. Germline V gene sequence: CDR1 SGHRS, CDR2 YFSETQ. In DNA, the CDR3 is TGCGCCAGCAGCTTGCTTAGCGGGGGGGCTTCCAATGAGCAGTTCTTC. Translating gives CASSLLSGGASNEQFF.

This clone was picked up a small number of times. The chain links TRBV2 to TRBJ1-5; no clear D. V lost 8 bases and J lost 5, with 13 bases in between. Germline loops: CDR1 SNHLY, CDR2 FYNNEI. The CDR3 totals 13 residues. The CDR3 coding sequence is TGTGCCAGCTCCCGGGGAGGAGATCAGCCCCAGCATTTT. Amino acid sequence: CASSRGGDQPQHF. The full variable domain, with the rest looked up from reference TRBV2 and TRBJ1-5, is EPEVTQTPSHQVTQMGQEVILRCVPISNHLYFYWYRQILGQKVEFLVSFYNNEISEKSEIFDDQFSVERPDGSNFTLKIRSTKLEDSAMYFCASSRGGDQPQHFGDGTRLSIL.

This chain uses TRBV2 with TRBJ2-7; 14 bases are shared with TRBD2. The ends lost 8 bases at V and 9 bases at J; junction bases unmatched: 6. This CDR3 is built from 13 residues. Per the germline V gene, CDR1 is SNHLY and CDR2 is FYNNEI. CDR3 DNA sequence: TGTGCCAGCCTAGCGACTAGCGGGGGGGCGCAGTACTTC. Protein: CASLATSGGAQYF.

The chain carries TRBV5-1 and TRBJ2-7, with 7 bases lining up with TRBD1. CDR1 is SGHRS, CDR2 YFSETQ, per germline. The CDR3 length is 18 residues. V dropped 3 bases and J dropped 0; count of bases not matched to a gene: 15. The CDR3 is CASSYTTNDRALSYEQYF. The CDR3 DNA follows: TGCGCCAGCAGCTATACTACCAACGACAGGGCCCTCTCCTACGAGCAGTACTTC. The full variable domain, its missing parts supplied by reference TRBV5-1 and TRBJ2-7, is KAGVTQTPRYLIKTRGQQVTLSCSPISGHRSVSWYQQTPGQGLQFLFEYFSETQRNKGNFPGRFSGRQFSNSRSEMNVSTLELGDSALYLCASSYTTNDRALSYEQYFGPGTRLTVT.

The chain has TRBV6-1 and TRBJ1-5; D ambiguous. Germline V CDR1 and CDR2: MNHNS, SASEGT. V lost 4 bases and J lost 4, with 8 bases in between. This CDR3 is built from 13 residues. The CDR3 reads CASSGSLNQPQHF. The CDR3 DNA is TGTGCCAGCAGTGGGAGCCTTAATCAGCCCCAGCATTTT.

The chain has TRBV2 and TRBJ2-7, with TRBD1 as a possible D gene (6 bases). The germline CDR1 and CDR2 sequences are SNHLY and FYNNEI. Trimming took 5 bases from V and 3 from J, leaving 11 bases between them. The CDR3 has 13 residues. The CDR3 DNA sequence: TGTGCCAGCAGTTTCACAGGGTACTACGAGCAGTACTTC. This gives the protein CASSFTGYYEQYF.

V and J are TRBV29-1 and TRBJ2-3; 8 positions agree with TRBD2. The CDR3 length is 14 residues. CDR1 and CDR2 from the germline V gene are SQVTM and ANQGSEA. With 4 bases clipped from V and 2 bases from J, the junction kept 5 bases outside the gene matches. CDR3 region: CSVVAGKPTDTQYF. Written as DNA, the CDR3 is TGCAGCGTTGTAGCGGGGAAACCCACAGATACGCAGTATTTT.